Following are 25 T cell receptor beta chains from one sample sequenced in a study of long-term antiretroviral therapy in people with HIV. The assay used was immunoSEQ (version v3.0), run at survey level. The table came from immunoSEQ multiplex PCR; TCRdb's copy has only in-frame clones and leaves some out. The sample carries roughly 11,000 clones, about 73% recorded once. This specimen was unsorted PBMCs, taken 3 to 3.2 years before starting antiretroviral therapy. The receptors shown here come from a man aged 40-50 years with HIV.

DNA of the CDR3: TGTGCCAGCAGCTTGAGGGTCCCTTCCTACGAGCAGTACTTC. This codes for CASSLRVPSYEQYF. The chain recombines TRBV7-3 with TRBJ2-7; the D gene is possibly TRBD2 (5 bases). This CDR3 spans 14 amino acids. Trimming left V 3 bases short and J 1 base short, with 10 bases between. Germline loops: CDR1 SGHTA, CDR2 FQGTGA.

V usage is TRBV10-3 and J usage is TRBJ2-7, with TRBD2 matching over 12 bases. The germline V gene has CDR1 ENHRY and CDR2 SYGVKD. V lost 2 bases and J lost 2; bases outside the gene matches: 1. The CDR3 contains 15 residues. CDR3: CAISEGLAGTYEQYF. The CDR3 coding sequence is TGTGCCATCAGTGAGGGACTAGCGGGGACCTACGAGCAGTACTTC.

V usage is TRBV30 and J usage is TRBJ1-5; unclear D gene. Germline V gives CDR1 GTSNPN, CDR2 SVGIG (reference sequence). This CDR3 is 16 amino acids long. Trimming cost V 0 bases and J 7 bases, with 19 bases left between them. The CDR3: CAWSVGRVGSGQPQHF. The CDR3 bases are TGTGCCTGGAGTGTGGGCCGGGTCGGGTCTGGACAGCCCCAGCATTTT.

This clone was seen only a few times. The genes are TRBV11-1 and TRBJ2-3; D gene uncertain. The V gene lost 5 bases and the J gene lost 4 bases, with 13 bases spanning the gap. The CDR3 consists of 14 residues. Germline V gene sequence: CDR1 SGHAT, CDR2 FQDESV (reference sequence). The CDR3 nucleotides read TGTGCCAGCAGCGTGCCCCGGGTTCCAGATACGCAGTATTTT. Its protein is CASSVPRVPDTQYF.

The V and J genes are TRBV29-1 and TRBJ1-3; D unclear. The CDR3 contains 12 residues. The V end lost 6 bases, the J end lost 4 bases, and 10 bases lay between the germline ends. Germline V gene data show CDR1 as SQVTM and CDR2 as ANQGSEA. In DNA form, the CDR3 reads TGCAGCGTGCGTATTACAGGAAACACCATATATTTT. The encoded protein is CSVRITGNTIYF.

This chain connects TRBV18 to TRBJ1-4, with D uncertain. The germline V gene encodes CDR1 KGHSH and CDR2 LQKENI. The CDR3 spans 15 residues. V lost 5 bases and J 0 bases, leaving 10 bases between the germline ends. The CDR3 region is CASSISAATNEKLFF. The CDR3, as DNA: TGTGCCAGCTCAATATCAGCTGCAACTAATGAAAAACTGTTTTTT.

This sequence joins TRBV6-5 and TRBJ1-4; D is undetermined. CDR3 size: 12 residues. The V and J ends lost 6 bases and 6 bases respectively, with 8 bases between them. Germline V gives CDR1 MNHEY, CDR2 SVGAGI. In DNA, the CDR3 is TGTGCCAGCAGCAGAGGTGATGAAAAACTGTTTTTT. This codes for CASSRGDEKLFF.

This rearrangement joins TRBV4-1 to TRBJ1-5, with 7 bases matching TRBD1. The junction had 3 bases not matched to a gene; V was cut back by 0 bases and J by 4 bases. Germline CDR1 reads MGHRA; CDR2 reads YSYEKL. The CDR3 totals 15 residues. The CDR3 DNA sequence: TGCGCCAGCAGCCAAGAACAGGGGAGGAATCAGCCCCAGCATTTT. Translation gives CASSQEQGRNQPQHF.

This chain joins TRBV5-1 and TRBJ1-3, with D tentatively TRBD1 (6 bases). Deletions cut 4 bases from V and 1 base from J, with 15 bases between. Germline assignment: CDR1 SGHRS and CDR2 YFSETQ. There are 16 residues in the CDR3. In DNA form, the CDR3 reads TGCGCCAGCAGCGCCACAGGGTTGTCATCTGGAAACACCATATATTTT. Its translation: CASSATGLSSGNTIYF.

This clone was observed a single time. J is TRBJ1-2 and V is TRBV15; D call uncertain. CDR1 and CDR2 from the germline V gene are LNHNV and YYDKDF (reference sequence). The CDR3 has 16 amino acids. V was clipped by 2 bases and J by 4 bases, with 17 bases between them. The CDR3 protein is CATSRSKTGTSYGYTF. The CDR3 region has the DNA TGTGCCACCAGCAGAAGTAAAACCGGAACTTCCTATGGCTACACCTTC.

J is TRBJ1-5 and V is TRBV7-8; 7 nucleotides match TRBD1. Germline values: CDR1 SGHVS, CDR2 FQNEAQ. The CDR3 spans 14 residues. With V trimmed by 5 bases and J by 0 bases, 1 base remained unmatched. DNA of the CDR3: TGTGCCAGCAGCAGGGACAGTAGCAATCAGCCCCAGCATTTT. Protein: CASSRDSSNQPQHF.

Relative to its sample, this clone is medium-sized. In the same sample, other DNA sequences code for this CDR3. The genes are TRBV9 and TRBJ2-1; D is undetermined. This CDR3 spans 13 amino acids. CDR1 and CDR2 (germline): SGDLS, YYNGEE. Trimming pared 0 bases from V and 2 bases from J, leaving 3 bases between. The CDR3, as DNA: TGTGCCAGCAGCGTAGGCGCCTACAATGAGCAGTTCTTC. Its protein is CASSVGAYNEQFF.

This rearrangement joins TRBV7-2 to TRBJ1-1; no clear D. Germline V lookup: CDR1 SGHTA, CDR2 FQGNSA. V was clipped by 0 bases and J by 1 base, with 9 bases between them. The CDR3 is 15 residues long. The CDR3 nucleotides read TGTGCCAGCAGCTTAGCGAAGAGCGGGAACACTGAAGCTTTCTTT. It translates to CASSLAKSGNTEAFF. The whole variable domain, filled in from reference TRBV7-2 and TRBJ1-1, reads GAGVSQSPSNKVTEKGKDVELRCDPISGHTALYWYRQSLGQGLEFLIYFQGNSAPDKSGLPSDRFSAERTGGSVSTLTIQRTQQEDSAVYLCASSLAKSGNTEAFFGQGTRLTVV.

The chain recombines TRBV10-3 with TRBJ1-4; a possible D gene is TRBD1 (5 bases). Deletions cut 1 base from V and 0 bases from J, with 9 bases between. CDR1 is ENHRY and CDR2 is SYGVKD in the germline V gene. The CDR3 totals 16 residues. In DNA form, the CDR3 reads TGTGCCATCAGTGAGTTTTTGGGGGCAACTAATGAAAAACTGTTTTTT. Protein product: CAISEFLGATNEKLFF.

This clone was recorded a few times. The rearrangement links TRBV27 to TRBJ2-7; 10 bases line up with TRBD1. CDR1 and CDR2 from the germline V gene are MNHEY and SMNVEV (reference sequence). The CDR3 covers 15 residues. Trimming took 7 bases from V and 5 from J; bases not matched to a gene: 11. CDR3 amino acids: CASTGVGTGEDEQYF. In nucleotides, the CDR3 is TGTGCCAGCACCGGCGTCGGGACAGGGGAAGACGAGCAGTACTTC.

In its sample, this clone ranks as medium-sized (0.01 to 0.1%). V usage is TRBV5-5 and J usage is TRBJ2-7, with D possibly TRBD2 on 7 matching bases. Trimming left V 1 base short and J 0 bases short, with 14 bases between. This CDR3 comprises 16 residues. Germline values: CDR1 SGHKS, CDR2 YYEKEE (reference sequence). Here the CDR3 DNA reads TGTGCCAGCAGCTTGCTACTTGGGGGGGCCTCCTACGAGCAGTACTTC. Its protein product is CASSLLLGGASYEQYF.

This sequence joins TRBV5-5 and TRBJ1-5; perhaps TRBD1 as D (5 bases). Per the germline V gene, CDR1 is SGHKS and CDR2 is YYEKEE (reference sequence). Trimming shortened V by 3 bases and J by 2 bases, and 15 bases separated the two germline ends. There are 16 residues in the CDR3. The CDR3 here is CASSSWTGRGNQPQHF. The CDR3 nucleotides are TGTGCCAGCAGCTCGTGGACGGGACGAGGCAATCAGCCCCAGCATTTT.

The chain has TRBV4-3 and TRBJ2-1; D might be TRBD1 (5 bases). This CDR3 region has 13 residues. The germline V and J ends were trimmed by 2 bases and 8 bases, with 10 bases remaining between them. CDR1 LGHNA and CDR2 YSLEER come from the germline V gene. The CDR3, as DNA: TGCGCCAGCAGCCAACAGGGTAGGGATGAGCAGTTCTTC. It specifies CASSQQGRDEQFF.

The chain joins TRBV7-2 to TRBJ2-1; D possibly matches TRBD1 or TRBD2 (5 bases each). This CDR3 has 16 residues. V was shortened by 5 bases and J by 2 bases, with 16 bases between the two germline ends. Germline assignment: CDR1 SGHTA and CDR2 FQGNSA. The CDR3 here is CASSLFRDLAYNEQFF. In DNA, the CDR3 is TGTGCCAGCAGCCTATTCCGGGACCTCGCCTACAATGAGCAGTTCTTC.

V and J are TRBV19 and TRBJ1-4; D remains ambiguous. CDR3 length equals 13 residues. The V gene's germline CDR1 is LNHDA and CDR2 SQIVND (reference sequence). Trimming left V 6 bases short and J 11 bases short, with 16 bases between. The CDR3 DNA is TGTGCCAGTAGAGGAGACGGGAAGTATAAACTGTTTTTT. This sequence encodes CASRGDGKYKLFF.

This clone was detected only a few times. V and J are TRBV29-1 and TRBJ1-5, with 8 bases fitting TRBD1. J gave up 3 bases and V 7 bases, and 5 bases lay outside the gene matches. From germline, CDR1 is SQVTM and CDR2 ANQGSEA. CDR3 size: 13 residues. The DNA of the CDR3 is TGCAGCGCCGGACAGGGCATCAATCAGCCCCAGCATTTT. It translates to CSAGQGINQPQHF.

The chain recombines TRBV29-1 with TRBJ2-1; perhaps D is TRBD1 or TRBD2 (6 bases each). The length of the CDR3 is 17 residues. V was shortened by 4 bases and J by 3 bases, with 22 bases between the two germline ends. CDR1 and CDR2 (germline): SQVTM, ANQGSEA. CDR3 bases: TGCAGCGTTGTAGGTAGGGGGGTTCGAAGAGACTACAATGAGCAGTTCTTC. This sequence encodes CSVVGRGVRRDYNEQFF.

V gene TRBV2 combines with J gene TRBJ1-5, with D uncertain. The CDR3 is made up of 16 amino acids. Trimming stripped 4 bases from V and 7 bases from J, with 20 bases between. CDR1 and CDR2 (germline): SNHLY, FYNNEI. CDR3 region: CASSVGGSFIRQPQHF. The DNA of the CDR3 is TGTGCCAGCAGTGTTGGAGGGAGTTTTATCAGACAGCCCCAGCATTTT. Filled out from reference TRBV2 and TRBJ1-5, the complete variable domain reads EPEVTQTPSHQVTQMGQEVILRCVPISNHLYFYWYRQILGQKVEFLVSFYNNEISEKSEIFDDQFSVERPDGSNFTLKIRSTKLEDSAMYFCASSVGGSFIRQPQHFGDGTRLSIL.

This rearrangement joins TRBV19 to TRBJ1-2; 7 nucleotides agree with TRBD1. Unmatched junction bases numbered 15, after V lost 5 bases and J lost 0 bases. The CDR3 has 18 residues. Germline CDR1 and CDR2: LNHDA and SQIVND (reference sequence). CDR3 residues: CASSDGRGRLTSNYGYTF. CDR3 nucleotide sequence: TGTGCCAGTAGTGACGGGAGGGGGCGATTAACTTCTAACTATGGCTACACCTTC.

The DNA for the CDR3 is TGTGCCAGCAGCCCTCACAGGGGAGGGAACACCGGGGAGCTGTTTTTT. It specifies CASSPHRGGNTGELFF. The J gene is TRBJ2-2, the V gene TRBV4-2, with a weak D call TRBD1 (7 bases). The germline V gene encodes CDR1 LGHNA and CDR2 YNFKEQ. V dropped 4 bases and J dropped 1 base, with 13 bases sitting between them. CDR3 size: 16 residues.